Detailed here is one TCR beta chain. The data stem from a study of blood T cell repertoires in COVID-19. Study information: The origin of the acute and convalescent COVID-19 samples was the United States, Italy and Spain. The cDNA or gDNA used as material had been derived from T cells, B-cell-depleted T cells, or PBMCs.

CDR1 is LGHDT and CDR2 is YNNKEL in the germline V gene (reference sequence). V lost 1 base and J lost 7, with 7 bases in between. The CDR3 is made up of 13 amino acids. Original analysis: The assay estimated nucleated cells by amplifying reference gene primers. Profiling relied on immunoSEQ multiplex PCR, and the TCRdb table lists in-frame clones only, not all of them. That table supplies the V and J calls and clone size; D and trimming were determined from the DNA. The sample has tens of thousands of clones; over 60% are singletons. The sequence derives from a man aged 70 or older with acute or convalescent COVID-19. Sequencing was carried out using peripheral blood. The chain carries TRBV3-1 (or the pseudogene TRBV3-2) and TRBJ2-2; D is undetermined. Here the CDR3 reads CASSQGGIGELFF. The CDR3 nucleotides are TGTGCCAGCAGCCAAGGAGGAATCGGGGAGCTGTTTTTT.